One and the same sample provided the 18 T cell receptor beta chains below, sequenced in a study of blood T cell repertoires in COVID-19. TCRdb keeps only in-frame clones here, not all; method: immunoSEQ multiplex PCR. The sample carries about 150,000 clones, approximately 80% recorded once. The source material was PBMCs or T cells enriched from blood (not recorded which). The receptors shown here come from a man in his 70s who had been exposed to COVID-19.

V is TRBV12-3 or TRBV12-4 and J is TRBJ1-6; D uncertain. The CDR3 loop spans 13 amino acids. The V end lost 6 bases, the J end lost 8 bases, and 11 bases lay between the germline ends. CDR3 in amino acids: CASSPLVDSPLHF. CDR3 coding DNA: TGTGCCAGCAGCCCCCTCGTCGATTCACCCCTCCACTTT.

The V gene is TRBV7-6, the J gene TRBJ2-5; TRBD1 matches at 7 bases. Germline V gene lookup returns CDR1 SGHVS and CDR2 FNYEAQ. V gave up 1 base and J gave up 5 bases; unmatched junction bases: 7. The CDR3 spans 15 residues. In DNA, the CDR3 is TGTGCCAGCAGCTTAGAAAGGGGGCCAGGGGAGACCCAGTACTTC. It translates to CASSLERGPGETQYF.

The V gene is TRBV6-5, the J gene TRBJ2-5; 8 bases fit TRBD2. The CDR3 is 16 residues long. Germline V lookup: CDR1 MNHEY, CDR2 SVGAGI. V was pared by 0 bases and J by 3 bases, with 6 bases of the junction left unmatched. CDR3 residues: CASSYSRTSGKETQYF. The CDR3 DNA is TGTGCCAGCAGTTACTCGAGAACTAGCGGAAAAGAGACCCAGTACTTC.

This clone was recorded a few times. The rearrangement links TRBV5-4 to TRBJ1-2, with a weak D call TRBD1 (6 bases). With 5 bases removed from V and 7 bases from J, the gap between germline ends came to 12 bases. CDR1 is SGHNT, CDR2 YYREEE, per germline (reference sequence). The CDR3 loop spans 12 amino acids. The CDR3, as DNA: TGTGCCAGCAGGTCTACAGGGTCTGGCTACACCTTC. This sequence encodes CASRSTGSGYTF.

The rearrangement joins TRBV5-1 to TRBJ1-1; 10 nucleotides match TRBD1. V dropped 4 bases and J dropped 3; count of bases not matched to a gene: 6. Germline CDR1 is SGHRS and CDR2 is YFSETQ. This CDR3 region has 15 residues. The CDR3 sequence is CASSPRTGGDTEAFF. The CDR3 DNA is TGCGCCAGCAGCCCCAGGACAGGGGGGGACACTGAAGCTTTCTTT.

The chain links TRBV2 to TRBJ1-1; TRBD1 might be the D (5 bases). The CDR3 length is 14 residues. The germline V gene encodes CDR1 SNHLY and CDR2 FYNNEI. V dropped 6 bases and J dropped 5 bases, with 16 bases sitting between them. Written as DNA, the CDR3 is TGTGCCAGCAGGACGGCGGGGGGAACTACTGAAGCTTTCTTT. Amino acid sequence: CASRTAGGTTEAFF.

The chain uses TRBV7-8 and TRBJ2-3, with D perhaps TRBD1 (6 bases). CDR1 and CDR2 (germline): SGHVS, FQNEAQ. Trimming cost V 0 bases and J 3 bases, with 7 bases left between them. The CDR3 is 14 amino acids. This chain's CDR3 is CASSLATGTDTQYF. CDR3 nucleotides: TGTGCCAGCAGCTTAGCAACAGGGACAGATACGCAGTATTTT. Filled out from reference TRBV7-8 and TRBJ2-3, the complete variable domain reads GAGVSQSPRYKVAKRGQDVALRCDPISGHVSLFWYQQALGQGPEFLTYFQNEAQLDKSGLPSDRFFAERPEGSVSTLKIQRTQQEDSAVYLCASSLATGTDTQYFGPGTRLTVL.

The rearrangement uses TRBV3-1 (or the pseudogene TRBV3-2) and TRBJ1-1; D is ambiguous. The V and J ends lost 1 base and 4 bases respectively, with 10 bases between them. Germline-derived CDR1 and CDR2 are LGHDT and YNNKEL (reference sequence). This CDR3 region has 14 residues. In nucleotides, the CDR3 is TGTGCCAGCAGCCAAGGGGAGGGCATCACTGAAGCTTTCTTT. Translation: CASSQGEGITEAFF.

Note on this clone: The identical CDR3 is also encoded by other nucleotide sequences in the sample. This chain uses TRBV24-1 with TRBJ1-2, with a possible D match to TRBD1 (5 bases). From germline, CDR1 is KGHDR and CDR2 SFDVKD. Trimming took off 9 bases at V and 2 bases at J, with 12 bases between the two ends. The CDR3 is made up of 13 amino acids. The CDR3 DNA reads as TGTGCCACCTCCGCGGGGCTCAACTATGGCTACACCTTC. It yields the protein CATSAGLNYGYTF.

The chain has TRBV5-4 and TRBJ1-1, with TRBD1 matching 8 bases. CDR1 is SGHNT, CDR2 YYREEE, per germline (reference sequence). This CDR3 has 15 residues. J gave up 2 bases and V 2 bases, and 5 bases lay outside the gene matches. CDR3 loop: CASSFAGTGNTEAFF. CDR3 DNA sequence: TGTGCCAGCAGCTTCGCCGGGACAGGAAACACTGAAGCTTTCTTT.

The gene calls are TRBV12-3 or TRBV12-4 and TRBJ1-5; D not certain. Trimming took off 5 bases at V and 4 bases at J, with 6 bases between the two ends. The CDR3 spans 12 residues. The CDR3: CASSEENQPQHF. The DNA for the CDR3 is TGTGCCAGCAGTGAGGAAAATCAGCCCCAGCATTTT.

In DNA, the CDR3 is TGTGCCAGCTCACGCGAGGCCAGGGACACTGAAGCTTTCTTT. It encodes CASSREARDTEAFF. The chain joins TRBV18 to TRBJ1-1; D may be TRBD1 (5 bases). Per germline, CDR1 KGHSH and CDR2 LQKENI. The V gene lost 4 bases and the J gene lost 3 bases, with 12 bases spanning the gap. This CDR3 spans 14 amino acids.

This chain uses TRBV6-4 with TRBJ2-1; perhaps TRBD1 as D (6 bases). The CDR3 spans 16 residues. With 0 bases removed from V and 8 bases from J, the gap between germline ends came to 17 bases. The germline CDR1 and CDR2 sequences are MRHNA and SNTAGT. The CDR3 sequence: CASSDSPSTGLHEQFF. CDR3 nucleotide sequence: TGTGCCAGCAGTGACTCGCCGAGTACAGGGTTGCATGAGCAGTTCTTC.

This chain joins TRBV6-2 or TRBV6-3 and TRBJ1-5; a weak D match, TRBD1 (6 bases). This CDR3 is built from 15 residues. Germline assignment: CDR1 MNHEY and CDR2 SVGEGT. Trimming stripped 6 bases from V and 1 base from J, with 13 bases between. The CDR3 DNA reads TGTGCCAGCAGCTCAGGGGACAACAGCAATCAGCCCCAGCATTTT. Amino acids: CASSSGDNSNQPQHF.

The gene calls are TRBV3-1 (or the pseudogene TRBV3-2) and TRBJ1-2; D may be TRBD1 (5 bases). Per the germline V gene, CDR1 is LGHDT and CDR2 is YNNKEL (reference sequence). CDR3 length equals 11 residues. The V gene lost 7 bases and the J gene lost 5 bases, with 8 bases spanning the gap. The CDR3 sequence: CASKDIYGYTF. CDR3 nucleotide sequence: TGTGCCAGCAAGGACATTTATGGCTACACCTTC.

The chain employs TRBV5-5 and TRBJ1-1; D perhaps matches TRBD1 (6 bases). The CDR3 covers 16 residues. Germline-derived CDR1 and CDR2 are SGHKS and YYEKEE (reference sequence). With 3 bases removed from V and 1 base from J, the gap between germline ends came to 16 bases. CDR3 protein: CASSSYRVTPNTEAFF. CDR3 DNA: TGTGCCAGCAGCTCTTACAGGGTGACTCCGAACACTGAAGCTTTCTTT.

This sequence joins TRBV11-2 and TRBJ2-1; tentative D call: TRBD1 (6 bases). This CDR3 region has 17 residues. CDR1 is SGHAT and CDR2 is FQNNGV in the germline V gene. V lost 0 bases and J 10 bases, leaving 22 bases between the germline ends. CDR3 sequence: CASSLDRGGYMGREQFF. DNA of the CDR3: TGTGCCAGCAGCTTAGATCGAGGGGGTTATATGGGCCGGGAGCAGTTCTTC.

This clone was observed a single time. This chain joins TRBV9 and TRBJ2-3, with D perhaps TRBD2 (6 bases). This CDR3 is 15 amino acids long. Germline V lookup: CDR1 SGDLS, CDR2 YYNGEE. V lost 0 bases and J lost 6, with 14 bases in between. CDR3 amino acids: CASSVEGLPPDTQYF. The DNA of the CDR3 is TGTGCCAGCAGCGTAGAGGGACTTCCGCCGGATACGCAGTATTTT.